The 20 T cell receptor beta chains in this list originate from one sample, sequenced in a study of siplizumab effects on memory and regulatory T cells. Here immunoSEQ multiplex PCR was the method, and the copy in TCRdb shows in-frame clones only, minus some. The table has some 97,000 clones, around 92% seen once. Sequencing used CD4+ T cells sorted from blood. These receptors all come from a human donor in good health. Some clones in this sample may be carry-over from other donors' samples.

This sequence joins TRBV25-1 and TRBJ2-7; TRBD2 matches at 13 bases. The germline gives CDR1 MGHDK, CDR2 SYGVNS. J was trimmed by 5 bases and V by 5 bases; bases with no gene match: 6. The length of the CDR3 is 15 residues. This CDR3 is CASSPPGLAGHEQYF. CDR3 bases: TGTGCCAGCAGTCCACCGGGACTAGCGGGGCACGAGCAGTACTTC.

The rearrangement uses TRBV4-1 and TRBJ2-5, with 9 nucleotides matching TRBD2. The CDR3 runs 15 residues. Trimming removed 1 base from V and 5 bases from J; junction bases left unmatched: 5. Germline assignment: CDR1 MGHRA and CDR2 YSYEKL. CDR3 sequence: CASSQGLAGMETQYF. The CDR3 bases are TGCGCCAGCAGCCAAGGCCTAGCGGGGATGGAGACCCAGTACTTC.

The chain carries TRBV2 and TRBJ2-2; TRBD2 matches 11 bases. This CDR3 is 14 amino acids long. The germline CDR1 and CDR2 sequences are SNHLY and FYNNEI. J lost 7 bases, V lost 9 bases, and 7 bases had no gene match. The CDR3 sequence: CASRTSGLVGELFF. Here the CDR3 DNA reads TGTGCCAGTAGGACTAGCGGGTTAGTCGGGGAGCTGTTTTTT.

The V call is TRBV5-4, the J call TRBJ2-2, with D possibly being TRBD2 (5 bases). V was cut by 0 bases and J by 1 base, with 10 bases left in between. Germline lookup yields CDR1 SGHNT and CDR2 YYREEE (reference sequence). The CDR3 has 16 residues. CDR3: CASSLVKDWNTGELFF. The CDR3 DNA is TGTGCCAGCAGCTTGGTGAAGGACTGGAACACCGGGGAGCTGTTTTTT.

For this clone: A much more abundant neighbour one base away suggests this may be a read error. The chain combines TRBV7-6 with TRBJ1-1; possible D gene TRBD1, 5 bases. V lost 6 bases, J lost 2 bases, and 10 bases lay in between. Germline CDR1 reads SGHVS; CDR2 reads FNYEAQ. The CDR3 sequence is 13 residues long. Here the CDR3 reads CASSRQNNTEAFF. In DNA form, the CDR3 reads TGTGCCAGCAGTCGACAGAACAACACTGAAGCTTTCTTT.

The count of this clone is one. CDR3 bases: TGCGCCAGCAGTCCCCAGCCGCGGGAGAACACCGGGGAGCTGTTTTTT. Protein sequence: CASSPQPRENTGELFF. The gene calls are TRBV5-1 and TRBJ2-2; D is perhaps TRBD2 (6 bases). There are 16 residues in the CDR3. In germline, CDR1 is SGHRS, CDR2 YFSETQ. V shed 5 bases and J shed 1 base, with 15 bases lying between them. Together with reference TRBV5-1 and TRBJ2-2, the CDR3 gives the full variable domain: KAGVTQTPRYLIKTRGQQVTLSCSPISGHRSVSWYQQTPGQGLQFLFEYFSETQRNKGNFPGRFSGRQFSNSRSEMNVSTLELGDSALYLCASSPQPRENTGELFFGEGSRLTVL.

This chain joins TRBV19 and TRBJ1-2; the match to TRBD1 covers 10 bases. Germline CDR1 is LNHDA and CDR2 is SQIVND (reference sequence). Trimming cost V 7 bases and J 2 bases; bases outside gene matches: 13. The CDR3 totals 17 residues. CDR3 DNA: TGTGCCAGTACAACCGGACAGGGGGTTAGGGAGAACTATGGCTACACCTTC. It codes for CASTTGQGVRENYGYTF.

The chain uses TRBV28 and TRBJ2-6, with 7 bases lining up with TRBD1. This CDR3 contains 18 residues. Per germline, CDR1 MDHEN and CDR2 SYDVKM. With 5 bases clipped from V and 0 bases from J, the junction kept 10 bases outside the gene matches. The CDR3 is CASSVRQGLNSGANVLTF. CDR3 nucleotides: TGTGCCAGCAGTGTTAGACAGGGATTAAACTCTGGGGCCAACGTCCTGACTTTC.

This clone was counted only a few times. J is TRBJ1-1 and V is TRBV5-1; 10 bases are a match to TRBD1. Losses at the gene ends were 8 bases for V and 1 base for J; bases not matched to a gene: 11. This CDR3 is 16 amino acids long. Germline V lookup: CDR1 SGHRS, CDR2 YFSETQ. The CDR3 sequence is CASRIDRGLGNTEAFF. The CDR3 nucleotides read TGCGCCAGTAGAATCGACAGGGGGCTCGGGAACACTGAAGCTTTCTTT.

The chain recombines TRBV9 with TRBJ1-6; D remains unclear. CDR1 and CDR2 (germline): SGDLS, YYNGEE. The CDR3 totals 14 residues. V lost 0 bases and J 8 bases, leaving 9 bases between the germline ends. The CDR3 reads CASSVELLDSPLHF. In DNA, the CDR3 is TGTGCCAGCAGCGTAGAGTTGTTGGATTCACCCCTCCACTTT. Complete variable domain (other parts from reference TRBV9 and TRBJ1-6): DSGVTQTPKHLITATGQRVTLRCSPRSGDLSVYWYQQSLDQGLQFLIQYYNGEERAKGNILERFSAQQFPDLHSELNLSSLELGDSALYFCASSVELLDSPLHFGNGTRLTVT.

The count of this clone is one. This chain links TRBV6-1 with TRBJ1-2; the D gene is possibly TRBD1 (5 bases). From germline, CDR1 is MNHNS and CDR2 SASEGT. This CDR3 is built from 13 residues. The V end was cut by 7 bases, the J end by 7 bases, with 16 bases between. The CDR3 reads CASKDIQSTGYTF. As DNA, the CDR3 is TGTGCCAGCAAGGACATCCAATCCACTGGCTACACCTTC.

This chain joins TRBV11-2 and TRBJ1-1; D is ambiguous. Germline V lookup: CDR1 SGHAT, CDR2 FQNNGV. V lost 1 base and J 4 bases, leaving 7 bases between the germline ends. This CDR3 comprises 13 residues. Here the CDR3 DNA reads TGTGCCAGCAGCTTAGTTCTCACCACTGAAGCTTTCTTT. Translated: CASSLVLTTEAFF. The entire variable domain, with the rest obtained from reference TRBV11-2 and TRBJ1-1, is as follows: EAGVAQSPRYKIIEKRQSVAFWCNPISGHATLYWYQQILGQGPKLLIQFQNNGVVDDSQLPKDRFSAERLKGVDSTLKIQPAKLEDSAVYLCASSLVLTTEAFFGQGTRLTVV.

The chain combines TRBV6-1 with TRBJ2-3; D remains unclear. V lost 5 bases and J 6 bases, leaving 15 bases between the germline ends. The CDR3 spans 14 residues. Germline assignment: CDR1 MNHNS and CDR2 SASEGT. The chain's CDR3 is CASSPPLGIDTQYF. Written as DNA, the CDR3 is TGTGCCAGCAGTCCGCCCTTAGGGATTGATACGCAGTATTTT.

V gene TRBV10-3 combines with J gene TRBJ1-1; TRBD1 matches at 8 bases. Germline lookup yields CDR1 ENHRY and CDR2 SYGVKD. The CDR3 has 16 amino acids. Unmatched junction bases numbered 18, after V lost 4 bases and J lost 11 bases. The CDR3 is CAISGQGAHSYSGAFF. DNA for the CDR3: TGTGCCATCAGTGGGCAGGGGGCGCATTCATACTCTGGCGCTTTCTTT.

V usage is TRBV10-3 and J usage is TRBJ1-4; perhaps TRBD1 as D (6 bases). The CDR3 spans 17 residues. Germline V gene sequence: CDR1 ENHRY, CDR2 SYGVKD. With 10 bases removed from V and 0 bases from J, the gap between germline ends came to 21 bases. The CDR3 coding sequence is TGTGCCACCCGCGATCGGACAGCAGATGCAACTAATGAAAAACTGTTTTTT. Its translation: CATRDRTADATNEKLFF.

The chain has TRBV19 and TRBJ2-7, with D tentatively TRBD2 (6 bases). CDR3 size: 13 residues. CDR1 and CDR2 (germline): LNHDA, SQIVND (reference sequence). Trimming stripped 4 bases from V and 0 bases from J, with 7 bases between. The CDR3 loop reads CASSRGLSYEQYF. As DNA, the CDR3 is TGTGCCAGTAGTAGGGGACTCTCCTACGAGCAGTACTTC.

The rearrangement joins TRBV6-7 to TRBJ1-5; D perhaps matches TRBD1 (6 bases). TRBV6-7 is an ORF, and what it does is uncertain. The CDR3 loop spans 13 amino acids. V was trimmed by 10 bases and J by 3 bases, leaving 13 bases between them. The CDR3 region has the DNA TGTGCCAAAGAACAGGGTAACAATCAGCCCCAGCATTTT. This translates into CAKEQGNNQPQHF.

The CDR3 region has the DNA TGTGCCAGTAGTATATGGTATCAGGGACCAACTAATGAAAAACTGTTTTTT. Translated, it gives CASSIWYQGPTNEKLFF. V usage is TRBV19 and J usage is TRBJ1-4, with a weak D call TRBD1 (5 bases). The CDR3 runs 17 residues. Looked up from germline, CDR1 is LNHDA and CDR2 is SQIVND (reference sequence). V lost 2 bases to trimming and J lost 0 bases, with 13 bases between them.

This chain connects TRBV4-2 to TRBJ2-3; either TRBD1 or TRBD2 may supply D (5 bases each). The CDR3 extends over 15 amino acids. Germline V CDR1 and CDR2: LGHNA, YNFKEQ. The V end was cut by 0 bases, the J end by 3 bases, with 10 bases between. This CDR3 is CASSQEGVLTDTQYF. As DNA, the CDR3 is TGTGCCAGCAGCCAAGAGGGGGTACTAACAGATACGCAGTATTTT.

This chain uses TRBV28 with TRBJ2-3; 7 bases are shared with TRBD1. Germline V gives CDR1 MDHEN, CDR2 SYDVKM. The CDR3 is 12 residues long. V lost 4 bases, J lost 9 bases, and 4 bases stayed unmatched. CDR3 nucleotides: TGTGCCAGCAGTTCCGACAGGGTCACGCAGTATTTT. The encoded protein is CASSSDRVTQYF. The full variable domain, with the rest looked up from reference TRBV28 and TRBJ2-3, is DVKVTQSSRYLVKRTGEKVFLECVQDMDHENMFWYRQDPGLGLRLIYFSYDVKMKEKGDIPEGYSVSREKKERFSLILESASTNQTSMYLCASSSDRVTQYFGPGTRLTVL.